These T cell receptor beta chains were read from a single sample in a study of blood T cell repertoires in COVID-19. Clones were read by immunoSEQ multiplex PCR, and TCRdb kept only the in-frame ones, dropping some. The repertoire has about 59,000 clones, around 90% of them found once; the top ten carry approximately 15%. The material sequenced was peripheral blood. The receptors were gathered from a man older than 75 with acute or convalescent COVID-19. The CDR3 runs from the conserved cysteine through the conserved F or W. The D gene is left open where the match is weak. A row's size may be missing; if present it is once, few, many or a size class.

NA | TRBJ2-3 | TRBV3-1/TRBV3-2 | NA | TGTGCCAGCAGCCAAGAGGGGGCCCGGGATACGCAGTATTTT | CASSQEGARDTQYF
few | TRBJ1-2 | TRBV28 | NA | TGTGCCAGCGGGGAGGATAACTATGGCTACACCTTC | CASGEDNYGYTF
NA | TRBJ1-3 | TRBV6-5 | NA | TGTGCCAGCAGAGCGGGGCCCCCACGGGGAAACACCATATATTTT | CASRAGPPRGNTIYF
NA | TRBJ1-5 | TRBV19 | NA | TGTGCCAGTAGCCGCGGGGACGGTGGAGAGTATCAGCCCCAGCATTTT | CASSRGDGGEYQPQHF
NA | TRBJ1-5 | TRBV6-5 | NA | TGTGCCACCACAGGAGGCAATCAGCCCCAGCATTTT | CATTGGNQPQHF
NA | TRBJ1-5 | TRBV5-1 | TRBD1 | TGCGCCAGCAGCCAGACAGGGCTGGATCAGCCCCAGCATTTT | CASSQTGLDQPQHF
NA | TRBJ2-7 | TRBV10-3 | NA | TGTGCCATCAGGCGGGACCCTGTTACCCACGAGCAGTACTTC | CAIRRDPVTHEQYF
once | TRBJ1-2 | TRBV6-4 | NA | TGTGCCAGCAGTGACGGGACTGGGACCGAGTATGGCTACACCTTC | CASSDGTGTEYGYTF
NA | TRBJ1-4 | TRBV29-1 | NA | TGCAGCGCCGGTGGAGTTAATGAAAAACTGTTTTTT | CSAGGVNEKLFF
once | TRBJ2-7 | TRBV12-3/TRBV12-4 | NA | TGTGCCAGCAGTGGACACCTCAGTTACGAGCAGTACTTC | CASSGHLSYEQYF
NA | TRBJ1-1 | TRBV5-6 | NA | TGTGCCAGCAGCTTGGGTGGAGGACTGAACACTGAAGCTTTCTTT | CASSLGGGLNTEAFF
NA | TRBJ2-7 | TRBV7-9 | TRBD1 | TGTGCCAGCAGCACGGACAGGGACGAGCAGTACTTC | CASSTDRDEQYF
NA | TRBJ1-2 | TRBV7-6 | NA | TGTGCCAGCAGCTTAGCTGGTAGTCGGGGCTACACCTTC | CASSLAGSRGYTF
NA | TRBJ1-3 | TRBV5-8 | NA | TGTGCCAGCAGCCTGGACACCCGCTCTGGAAACACCATATATTTT | CASSLDTRSGNTIYF
NA | TRBJ1-1 | TRBV7-2 | NA | TGTGCCAGCAGCTTCGGCAGGGCTACCACTGAAGCTTTCTTT | CASSFGRATTEAFF
few | TRBJ1-1 | TRBV6-6 | NA | TGTGCCAGCACCCCACCGGGACAAAGGAACACTGAAGCTTTCTTT | CASTPPGQRNTEAFF
NA | TRBJ1-6 | TRBV9 | NA | TGTGCCAGCAGCGCCCAGGGTGGAAGTTCACCCCTCCACTTT | CASSAQGGSSPLHF
few | TRBJ1-1 | TRBV3-1/TRBV3-2 | NA | TGTGCCAGCAGCCAAGATGGACGACGCGGGGAAGCTTTCTTT | CASSQDGRRGEAFF
NA | TRBJ2-5 | TRBV29-1 | NA | TGCAGCGTTGAACTACCCGGCGGGACCCAGTACTTC | CSVELPGGTQYF
NA | TRBJ1-3 | TRBV11-2 | NA | TGTGCCAGCAGCGGCGGGGGTAGTCCCTCTGGAAACACCATATATTTT | CASSGGGSPSGNTIYF
NA | TRBJ2-2 | TRBV27 | TRBD1 | TGTGCCAGCAGTTTATCACAGGGGTTGTGGACCGGGGAGCTGTTTTTT | CASSLSQGLWTGELFF
NA | TRBJ2-7 | TRBV29-1 | NA | TGCAGCGTTAAAGAGGATCCGGACAAATACGAGCAGTACTTC | CSVKEDPDKYEQYF
NA | TRBJ1-2 | TRBV24-1 | TRBD1 | TGTGCCACCAGTCCGACAGGGGCAGATGGCTACACCTTC | CATSPTGADGYTF
NA | TRBJ1-2 | TRBV6-1 | TRBD1 | TGTGCCAGCAGTGATTGGACAGGGGGCCAGTATGGCTACACCTTC | CASSDWTGGQYGYTF
NA | TRBJ2-7 | TRBV20-1 | NA | TGCAGTGTAAGATACAGCAACGAGCAGTACTTC | CSVRYSNEQYF
NA | TRBJ1-2 | TRBV2 | TRBD1 | TGTGCCAGCAACCAGGGGGCGGGAGGCTACACCTTC | CASNQGAGGYTF
NA | TRBJ2-1 | TRBV6-4 | TRBD2 | TGTGCCAGCAGTGCGCTAGCGGGGGGGTATGAGCAGTTCTTC | CASSALAGGYEQFF
NA | TRBJ2-1 | TRBV27 | TRBD1 | TGTACCAGCAGTTTTGCGGGACAGGGCTACAATGAGCAGTTCTTC | CTSSFAGQGYNEQFF
NA | TRBJ2-5 | TRBV29-1 | TRBD1 | TGCAGCGTTGGACAGGGGCCCGAGACCCAGTACTTC | CSVGQGPETQYF
NA | TRBJ1-2 | TRBV5-1 | TRBD1 | TGCGCCAGCGGAACCGGACAGGGCACCTATGGCTACACCTTC | CASGTGQGTYGYTF
NA | TRBJ2-2 | TRBV3-1/TRBV3-2 | TRBD1 | TGTGCCAGCAGCCACGAGGGGGCAGGGACCGGGGAGCTGTTTTTT | CASSHEGAGTGELFF
NA | TRBJ2-7 | TRBV5-1 | TRBD1 | TGCGCCAGCAGCGCAGGACAGGAATTAGACGAGCAGTACTTC | CASSAGQELDEQYF
NA | TRBJ1-5 | TRBV6-5 | NA | TGTGCCAGCATAGGGGGTAGCAATCAGCCCCAGCATTTT | CASIGGSNQPQHF
NA | TRBJ1-2 | TRBV10-3 | NA | TGTGCCATCAGTACAGGGATTGCCCCCGAGGGCTACACCTTC | CAISTGIAPEGYTF
NA | TRBJ1-2 | TRBV7-2 | TRBD1 | TGTGCCAGCAGCCCCTTAGGGACAGGGGCTGGCGGCTACACCTTC | CASSPLGTGAGGYTF
NA | TRBJ2-7 | TRBV3-1/TRBV3-2 | NA | TGTGCCAGCAGCCGATTACCTAGTTTCGGCGAGCAGTACTTC | CASSRLPSFGEQYF
NA | TRBJ2-1 | TRBV3-1/TRBV3-2 | NA | TGTGCCAGCAGCCAAAGCCGGGGGATCTCCTACAATGAGCAGTTCTTC | CASSQSRGISYNEQFF
NA | TRBJ2-4 | TRBV30 | NA | TGTGCCTGGAGTGTTGCCCAACGGATTCAGTACTTC | CAWSVAQRIQYF
NA | TRBJ1-4 | TRBV5-5 | NA | TGTGCCAGCAGCTTGGCGGTCACTTCTAATGAAAAACTGTTTTTT | CASSLAVTSNEKLFF
NA | TRBJ1-2 | TRBV18 | TRBD1 | TGTGCCAGCTCAACGATTGGGACAGGGGGCGCGCAATATGGCTACACCTTC | CASSTIGTGGAQYGYTF
NA | TRBJ1-6 | TRBV7-2 | TRBD1 | TGTGCCAGCAGCCGGGACAGCTTAAGGGGCTCACCCCTCCACTTT | CASSRDSLRGSPLHF
NA | TRBJ2-2 | TRBV6-5 | NA | TGTGCCAGCAGTTACACGGGTAGCGTGGTCACCGGGGAGCTGTTTTTT | CASSYTGSVVTGELFF
once | TRBJ1-1 | TRBV19 | TRBD1 | TGTGCCAGTAGCGGACAGGGGATAGCTGAAGCTTTCTTT | CASSGQGIAEAFF
NA | TRBJ1-4 | TRBV16 | NA | TGTGCCAGCAGCCAATTGGAGGGTGCTAATGAAAAACTGTTTTTT | CASSQLEGANEKLFF